The clone carrying this T cell receptor (beta chain) appeared many times. Its cognate antigen is unknown. These data are taken from a study of neurological immune-mediated disorders. Time point of the sample: longitudinal time-point 3. Where libraries were unsorted, they were derived from 2 million PBMCs stored at -80 degrees C. Study conclusions and caveats: Expanded clones shared no CDR3 amino acid sequences across subjects, suggesting private repertoires in all groups.

With 10-nucleotide random UMIs, 5'RACE was used to make the cDNA. In every sequencing run, more than 170 million TCR-beta sequences were generated from 15-18 subjects. TCRdb passed the 5' RACE reads through MiXCR, listing each CDR3 protein once. The sample lists 85,000 to 110,000 distinct CDR3 sequences, 9.5% to 14% occurring once. The CDR3 has 15 amino acids. V lost 0 bases and J lost 2, with 13 bases in between. Germline CDR1 reads DFQATT; CDR2 reads SNEGSKA (reference sequence). The receptor was isolated from a female donor with HTLV-1-associated myelopathy (HAM/TSP). The V and J genes are TRBV20-1 and TRBJ1-2; a possible D gene is TRBD1 (5 bases). Material: PBMCs. The CDR3, as DNA: TGCAGTGCTAGAGAGACATCCAGGGCCAACTATGGCTACACCTTC. Encoded protein: CSARETSRANYGYTF.